This T cell receptor beta chain was obtained from a study of T-cell memory formation after mild COVID-19. At the level of the study: Each donor largely had its own TCR clusters.

This clonotype was counted many times. Its antigen is unknown. Overall study findings and caveats: Contracting CD4+ clones sat mainly in CM and EM; CD8+ in EMRA.

V was pared by 0 bases and J by 5 bases, with 8 bases between. This CDR3 has 14 amino acids. CDR1 and CDR2 (germline): LGHNA, YSLEER. It was 5'RACE with constant-segment primers that produced the TCR alpha and TCR beta cDNA libraries, which carried sample barcodes and UMIs. TCRdb independently ran MiXCR on the 5' RACE reads; one entry per CDR3 protein. The data contain more than 75,000 distinct CDR3 sequences, over 11% of them singletons. The sequencing input was PBMCs or a T cell subset sorted from them (not recorded which). The receptor was derived from an adult woman who had mild COVID-19 (a few samples of this study predate the infection). Cell type and time point are not known. The chain carries TRBV4-3 and TRBJ2-4, with D unclear. CDR3 loop: CASSQDVLQNIQYF. As DNA, the CDR3 is TGCGCCAGCAGCCAAGATGTCCTACAAAACATTCAGTACTTC.